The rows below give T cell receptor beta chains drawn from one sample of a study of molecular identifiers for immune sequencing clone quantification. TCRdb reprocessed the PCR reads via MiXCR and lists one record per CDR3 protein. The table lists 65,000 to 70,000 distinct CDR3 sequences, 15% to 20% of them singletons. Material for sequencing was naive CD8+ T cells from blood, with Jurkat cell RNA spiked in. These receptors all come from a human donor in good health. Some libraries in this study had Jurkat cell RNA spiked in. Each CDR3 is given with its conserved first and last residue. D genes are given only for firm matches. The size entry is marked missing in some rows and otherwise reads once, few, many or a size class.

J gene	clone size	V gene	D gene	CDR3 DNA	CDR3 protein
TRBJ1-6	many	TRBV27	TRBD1	TGTGCCAGCAGTTTGCTGACAGGGATGGGTAATTCACCCCTCCACTTT	CASSLLTGMGNSPLHF
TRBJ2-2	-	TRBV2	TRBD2	TGTGCCAGCAAAGGACTAGCGGGGGGGACCGGGGAGCCGTTTTTT	CASKGLAGGTGEPFF
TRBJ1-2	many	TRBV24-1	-	TGTGCCACCAGTTTCGGGACGGAACATAGTTATGGCTACACCTTC	CATSFGTEHSYGYTF
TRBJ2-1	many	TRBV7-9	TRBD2	TGTGCCAGCAGCTTCACTAGCGGGAGAGACAATGAGCAGTTCTTC	CASSFTSGRDNEQFF
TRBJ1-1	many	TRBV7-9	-	TGTGCCAGCAGCTTAGCGCAAGGACAGAACACTGAAGCTTTCTTT	CASSLAQGQNTEAFF
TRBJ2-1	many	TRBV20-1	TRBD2	TGCAGTGCTAGAGCGTCGGGACTAGCGGGTCAGAATGAGCAGTTCTTC	CSARASGLAGQNEQFF
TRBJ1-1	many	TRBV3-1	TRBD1	TGTGCCAGCAGCCAAGATACAACCAGGGGGGGGACTGAAGCTTTCTTT	CASSQDTTRGGTEAFF
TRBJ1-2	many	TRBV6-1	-	TGTGCCAGCAGTGAAGCGGCCGACAGCTACACCTTC	CASSEAADSYTF
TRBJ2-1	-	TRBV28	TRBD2	TGTGCCAGCAGCCTAGGGGGGGTAGCGGGATTAGATGAGCAGTTCTTC	CASSLGGVAGLDEQFF
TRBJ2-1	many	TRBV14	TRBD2	TGTGCCAGCAGCCAAGATGCGCTAAGCGTAGCGGGACGCTACAATGAGCAGTTCTTC	CASSQDALSVAGRYNEQFF
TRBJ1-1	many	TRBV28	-	TGTGCCAGCAGTCAACAGGGACTCACTGAAGCTTTCTTT	CASSQQGLTEAFF
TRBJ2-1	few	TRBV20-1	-	TGCAGTGCTAGCGCGGGAAACTACAATGAGCAGTTCTTC	CSASAGNYNEQFF
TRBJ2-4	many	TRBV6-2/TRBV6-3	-	TGTGCCAGCAGTTACCCCCCGGCTAGCATCGAAAACATTCAGTACTTC	CASSYPPASIENIQYF
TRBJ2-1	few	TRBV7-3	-	TGTGCCAGCAGCGAAACAGGGATGGGTGAGCAGTTCTTC	CASSETGMGEQFF
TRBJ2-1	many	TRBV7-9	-	TGTGCCAGCAGCTTTGAAAGTTACAATGAGCAGTTCTTC	CASSFESYNEQFF
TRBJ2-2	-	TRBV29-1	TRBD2	TGCAGCGTTGGGGGGGGAGGGAGGAACACCGGGGAGCTGTTTTTT	CSVGGGGRNTGELFF
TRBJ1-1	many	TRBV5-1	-	TGCGCCAGCAGGGAGGTGACTGAAGCTTTCTTT	CASREVTEAFF
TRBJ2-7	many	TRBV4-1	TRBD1	TGCGCCAGCAGCCAAATCCTAGGGACAGGATCCTACGAGCAGTACTTC	CASSQILGTGSYEQYF
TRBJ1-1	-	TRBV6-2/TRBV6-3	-	TGTGCCAGCAGTTACTCCTTGGCAGGACTGAACACTGAAGCTTTCTTT	CASSYSLAGLNTEAFF
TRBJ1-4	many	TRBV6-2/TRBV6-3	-	TGTGCCAGCAGTCGAGACGGAATCAATGAAAAACTGTTTTTT	CASSRDGINEKLFF
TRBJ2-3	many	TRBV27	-	TGTGCCAGCAGTTTATCTCAGACTGGGGCGGTAGGTACGCAGTATTTT	CASSLSQTGAVGTQYF
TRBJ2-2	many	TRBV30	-	TGTGCCTGGAGTAAAATAACCGGGGAGCTGTTTTTT	CAWSKITGELFF
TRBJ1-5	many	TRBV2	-	TGTGCCAGCAGTGAAAGGATGGGGGGTAGCAATCAGCCCCAGCATTTT	CASSERMGGSNQPQHF
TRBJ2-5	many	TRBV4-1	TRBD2	TGCGCCAGCAGCCCCCATCGGACTAGCGGGAGTGAGACCCAGTACTTC	CASSPHRTSGSETQYF
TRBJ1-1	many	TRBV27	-	TGTGCCAGCAGTTTATTATCCCAGGGGAGAGTGGACACTGAAGCTTTCTTT	CASSLLSQGRVDTEAFF
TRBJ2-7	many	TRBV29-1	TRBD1	TGCAGCGTTGAACAGGGGGCCTACGAGCAGTACTTC	CSVEQGAYEQYF
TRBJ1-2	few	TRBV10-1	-	TGCGCCAGCAGTGAGTCCCGTGTATTTGGCTACACCTTC	CASSESRVFGYTF
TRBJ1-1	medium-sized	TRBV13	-	TGTGCCAGCAGCTCCCGTGCTTGGGACATGAACACTGAAGCTTTCTTT	CASSSRAWDMNTEAFF
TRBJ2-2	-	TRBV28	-	TGTGCCAGCAGTTTTCTAGGGGACACCGGGGAGCTGTTTTTT	CASSFLGDTGELFF
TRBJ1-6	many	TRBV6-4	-	TGTGCCAGCAGTGACTCGGCGGAAAGCCATGTCCGCTCACCCCTCCACTTT	CASSDSAESHVRSPLHF